One sample yielded the 27 T cell receptor beta chains listed below, sequenced in a study of yellow fever vaccine responses in identical twins. Each CDR3 protein is one row after TCRdb ran MiXCR on the RT-PCR reads. The sample consists of about 19,000 distinct CDR3 sequences, over 65% of them appearing once. The sample in question was T cells from blood (PBMCs), unsorted or a sorted subset (not recorded which), obtained before or after yellow fever vaccination (not recorded which). These receptors all come from a woman under 30 who received the yellow fever vaccine.

The chain recombines TRBV28 with TRBJ2-5; 7 nucleotides match TRBD2. CDR3 length equals 17 residues. Trimming took 7 bases from V and 0 from J; bases not matched to a gene: 14. Germline assignment: CDR1 MDHEN and CDR2 SYDVKM. CDR3 residues: CASMGVRTRRNQETQYF. The CDR3 DNA is TGTGCCAGCATGGGGGTTAGGACTAGGAGAAACCAAGAGACCCAGTACTTC.

This sequence joins TRBV7-9 and TRBJ1-1; D possibly corresponds to TRBD1 (6 bases). The V end lost 5 bases, the J end lost 7 bases, and 8 bases lay between the germline ends. The CDR3 is 11 residues long. CDR1 and CDR2 from the germline V gene are SEHNR and FQNEAQ (reference sequence). DNA of the CDR3: TGTGCCAGCAGCCCAGGGGATGAAGCTTTCTTT. It is translated as CASSPGDEAFF.

The chain links TRBV7-9 to TRBJ2-1; 8 bases are a match to TRBD2. CDR1 is SEHNR, CDR2 FQNEAQ, per germline (reference sequence). Unmatched junction bases numbered 9, after V lost 6 bases and J lost 2 bases. The CDR3 has 16 amino acids. In DNA, the CDR3 is TGTGCCAGCAGGAATGGGCTAGCGGGTCCCTACAATGAGCAGTTCTTC. Translating gives CASRNGLAGPYNEQFF. Filled out from reference TRBV7-9 and TRBJ2-1, the complete variable domain reads DTGVSQNPRHKITKRGQNVTFRCDPISEHNRLYWYRQTLGQGPEFLTYFQNEAQLEKSRLLSDRFSAERPKGSFSTLEIQRTEQGDSAMYLCASRNGLAGPYNEQFFGPGTRLTVL.

V is TRBV12-3 or TRBV12-4 and J is TRBJ2-5; tentative D call: TRBD2 (6 bases). The CDR3 runs 16 residues. V was pared by 1 base and J by 4 bases, with 16 bases between. The CDR3 here is CASSLGSGVDPETQYF. In DNA, the CDR3 is TGTGCCAGCAGTTTAGGTTCGGGAGTGGACCCAGAGACCCAGTACTTC.

This clonotype has more than one count but fewer than ten. The J gene is TRBJ1-6, the V gene TRBV2; TRBD1 matches at 10 bases. V gave up 5 bases and J gave up 2 bases; unmatched junction bases: 9. Germline assignment: CDR1 SNHLY and CDR2 FYNNEI. The CDR3 spans 18 residues. CDR3 bases: TGTGCCAGCAGTCAAGGGACAGGGGATAGCACCTATAATTCACCCCTCCACTTT. Translation: CASSQGTGDSTYNSPLHF.

The chain links TRBV28 to TRBJ2-7; D may be TRBD1 (6 bases). V was shortened by 4 bases and J by 2 bases, with 18 bases between the two germline ends. Germline V gene lookup returns CDR1 MDHEN and CDR2 SYDVKM. The length of the CDR3 is 16 residues. The CDR3 nucleotides are TGTGCCAGCAGTTCGCCGCGGACAGCCTTTACCTACGAGCAGTACTTC. It is translated as CASSSPRTAFTYEQYF.

J is TRBJ2-5 and V is TRBV11-1, with D maybe TRBD1 (5 bases). This CDR3 region has 13 residues. In germline, CDR1 is SGHAT, CDR2 FQDESV (reference sequence). V was pared by 2 bases and J by 5 bases, with 9 bases between. CDR3 in DNA: TGTGCCAGCAGCTTACCAGGGATGGAGACCCAGTACTTC. This codes for CASSLPGMETQYF.

The rearrangement links TRBV18 to TRBJ1-1, with TRBD1 as a possible D gene (5 bases). The germline V and J ends were trimmed by 1 base and 8 bases, with 11 bases remaining between them. The germline CDR1 and CDR2 sequences are KGHSH and LQKENI. CDR3 length: 13 amino acids. The CDR3 sequence is CASSPRDLPEAFF. The CDR3 DNA reads TGTGCCAGCTCACCACGGGACCTACCCGAAGCTTTCTTT.

The rearrangement uses TRBV29-1 and TRBJ2-5, with unresolved D. Germline lookup yields CDR1 SQVTM and CDR2 ANQGSEA. Trimming pared 6 bases from V and 4 bases from J, leaving 15 bases between. The CDR3 covers 13 residues. CDR3 protein: CSVDGRLRETQYF. DNA for the CDR3: TGCAGCGTAGACGGACGGCTACGAGAGACCCAGTACTTC.

The gene calls are TRBV29-1 and TRBJ2-1, with a possible D match to TRBD1 (6 bases). CDR1 SQVTM and CDR2 ANQGSEA come from the germline V gene. V was pared by 6 bases and J by 6 bases, with 12 bases between. This CDR3 is 12 amino acids long. The DNA for the CDR3 is TGCAGCGTCCAGGTGGGGGCCAATGAGCAGTTCTTC. Protein sequence: CSVQVGANEQFF.

The chain employs TRBV5-1 and TRBJ2-2, with TRBD1 matching over 8 bases. V shed 0 bases and J 5 bases; nucleotides not matched to a gene: 3. The germline V gene encodes CDR1 SGHRS and CDR2 YFSETQ. CDR3 length: 15 residues. The CDR3 reads CASSLDRGTTGELFF. Here the CDR3 DNA reads TGCGCCAGCAGCTTGGACAGGGGGACGACCGGGGAGCTGTTTTTT.

V and J are TRBV18 and TRBJ2-1, with D uncertain. The CDR3 has 13 residues. V gave up 0 bases and J gave up 8 bases, with 8 bases separating them. CDR1 and CDR2 from the germline V gene are KGHSH and LQKENI. CDR3: CASSPPAWDEQFF. CDR3 in DNA: TGTGCCAGCTCACCACCAGCGTGGGATGAGCAGTTCTTC.

Only a few counts were recorded for this clonotype. The chain has TRBV29-1 and TRBJ2-5; TRBD1 agrees at 10 bases. The CDR3 contains 14 residues. Germline V CDR1 and CDR2: SQVTM, ANQGSEA. The ends lost 6 bases at V and 5 bases at J; junction bases unmatched: 9. In DNA form, the CDR3 reads TGCAGCGTCGCGGGAGGACAGGGGGTTGAGACCCAGTACTTC. Its protein is CSVAGGQGVETQYF.

CDR3 protein: CATSTWAANEKLFF. CDR3 in DNA: TGTGCCACCAGCACTTGGGCGGCTAATGAAAAACTGTTTTTT. The V and J genes are TRBV15 and TRBJ1-4, with unresolved D. The length of the CDR3 is 14 residues. Trimming left V 4 bases short and J 3 bases short, with 9 bases between. CDR1 and CDR2 from the germline V gene are LNHNV and YYDKDF (reference sequence).

The CDR3 spells CATSRDRNTGELFF. The CDR3, as DNA: TGTGCCACCAGCAGAGATCGGAACACCGGGGAGCTGTTTTTT. V usage is TRBV15 and J usage is TRBJ2-2; D remains ambiguous. CDR3 length equals 14 residues. V lost 0 bases, J lost 1 base, and 3 bases lay in between. Germline V gene data show CDR1 as LNHNV and CDR2 as YYDKDF (reference sequence).

The chain joins TRBV4-1 to TRBJ2-1; D possibly corresponds to TRBD1 (5 bases). The V and J ends lost 1 base and 15 bases respectively, with 13 bases between them. Germline V CDR1 and CDR2: MGHRA, YSYEKL. The CDR3 is 12 amino acids. The CDR3 DNA reads as TGCGCCAGCAGCCAAGTTGGGCAGGGTGGGTTCTTC. This sequence encodes CASSQVGQGGFF.

The rearrangement joins TRBV20-1 to TRBJ2-3; D is unresolved. Germline CDR1 DFQATT, CDR2 SNEGSKA (reference sequence). CDR3 length equals 13 residues. V lost 0 bases and J lost 6, with 10 bases in between. CDR3 in amino acids: CSAREALADTQYF. The CDR3 DNA sequence: TGCAGTGCTAGAGAGGCCTTGGCGGATACGCAGTATTTT.

The chain carries TRBV11-2 and TRBJ2-1; maybe TRBD1 (5 bases). CDR3 size: 15 residues. Germline loops: CDR1 SGHAT, CDR2 FQNNGV. V was trimmed by 1 base and J by 6 bases, leaving 13 bases between them. CDR3 loop: CASSLVQSTANEQFF. Written as DNA, the CDR3 is TGTGCCAGCAGCTTAGTCCAGTCGACAGCCAATGAGCAGTTCTTC.

This clonotype was found a few times. The J gene is TRBJ1-2, the V gene TRBV13; no clear D. Per germline, CDR1 PRHDT and CDR2 FYEKMQ (reference sequence). This CDR3 comprises 13 residues. V dropped 5 bases and J dropped 4 bases, with 11 bases sitting between them. The CDR3 DNA reads as TGTGCCAGCAGCACCGACGGAACCTATGGCTACACCTTC. Amino acid sequence: CASSTDGTYGYTF.

The rearrangement uses TRBV7-3 and TRBJ2-1, with 9 nucleotides matching TRBD1. The V gene's germline CDR1 is SGHTA and CDR2 FQGTGA. V shed 5 bases, J shed 3 bases, and the junction held 5 bases outside the gene matches. The CDR3 loop spans 15 amino acids. The CDR3 region is CASSPWDRDYNEQFF. In DNA, the CDR3 is TGTGCCAGCAGCCCCTGGGACAGGGACTACAATGAGCAGTTCTTC.

V gene TRBV7-9 combines with J gene TRBJ2-2; tentative D call: TRBD2 (6 bases). Germline CDR1 SEHNR, CDR2 FQNEAQ (reference sequence). V was clipped by 1 base and J by 0 bases, with 9 bases between them. The CDR3 covers 16 residues. CDR3 in amino acids: CASSLGGGANTGELFF. DNA for the CDR3: TGTGCCAGCAGCTTAGGTGGCGGGGCGAACACCGGGGAGCTGTTTTTT. The full variable domain, with the rest looked up from reference TRBV7-9 and TRBJ2-2, is DTGVSQNPRHKITKRGQNVTFRCDPISEHNRLYWYRQTLGQGPEFLTYFQNEAQLEKSRLLSDRFSAERPKGSFSTLEIQRTEQGDSAMYLCASSLGGGANTGELFFGEGSRLTVL.

As regards this clonotype: An end of the junction does not agree with germline; a read error may underlie this. The rearrangement uses TRBV12-3 or TRBV12-4 and TRBJ2-5; D is perhaps TRBD1 (6 bases). The CDR3 contains 11 residues. CDR3 nucleotide sequence: TGTGCCAGCAGTACGCGACAGGTCACCCACTTC. Its protein is CASSTRQVTHF.

In this sample, this clonotype turned up once. This sequence joins TRBV12-3 or TRBV12-4 and TRBJ1-4, with a weak D call TRBD1 (6 bases). The CDR3 covers 16 residues. Trimming shortened V by 4 bases and J by 4 bases, and 16 bases separated the two germline ends. The CDR3 reads CASSSLPGQVNEKLFF. CDR3 DNA sequence: TGTGCCAGCAGTTCCCTTCCGGGACAAGTTAATGAAAAACTGTTTTTT.

This chain links TRBV2 with TRBJ2-7, with D perhaps matching TRBD2 (5 bases). This CDR3 is 14 amino acids long. Trimming took 7 bases from V and 1 from J, leaving 14 bases between them. The germline gives CDR1 SNHLY, CDR2 FYNNEI. The DNA for the CDR3 is TGTGCCAGCACTCCAGCAGAGGGTTCCTACGAGCAGTACTTC. Its translation is CASTPAEGSYEQYF.

This chain's CDR3 is CASSDQGNSYEQYF. CDR3 in DNA: TGTGCCAGCAGTGATCAGGGTAACTCCTACGAGCAGTACTTC. The rearrangement links TRBV2 to TRBJ2-7; D is possibly TRBD1 (5 bases). The ends were cut back, 3 bases at V and 0 bases at J, with 9 bases in the middle. CDR3 size: 14 residues. The V gene's germline CDR1 is SNHLY and CDR2 FYNNEI.

The chain joins TRBV6-2 or TRBV6-3 to TRBJ2-3; 9 nucleotides agree with TRBD2. The V gene end was trimmed by 2 bases and the J gene end by 3 bases; junction bases not matched to a gene: 9. Germline lookup yields CDR1 MNHEY and CDR2 SVGEGT. This CDR3 has 17 residues. CDR3 in amino acids: CASSYDLLAGDTDTQYF. The CDR3 DNA reads TGTGCCAGCAGTTACGACCTCTTAGCGGGGGATACAGATACGCAGTATTTT.

The CDR3 sequence is CASSGTSVDNEQFF. The CDR3 DNA reads TGTGCCAGCAGTGGGACTAGCGTGGACAATGAGCAGTTCTTC. The J gene is TRBJ2-1, the V gene TRBV27, with TRBD2 matching over 10 bases. This CDR3 spans 14 amino acids. From germline, CDR1 is MNHEY and CDR2 SMNVEV (reference sequence). After removal of 5 bases from V and 5 bases from J, the junction contained 3 bases not matched to a gene.